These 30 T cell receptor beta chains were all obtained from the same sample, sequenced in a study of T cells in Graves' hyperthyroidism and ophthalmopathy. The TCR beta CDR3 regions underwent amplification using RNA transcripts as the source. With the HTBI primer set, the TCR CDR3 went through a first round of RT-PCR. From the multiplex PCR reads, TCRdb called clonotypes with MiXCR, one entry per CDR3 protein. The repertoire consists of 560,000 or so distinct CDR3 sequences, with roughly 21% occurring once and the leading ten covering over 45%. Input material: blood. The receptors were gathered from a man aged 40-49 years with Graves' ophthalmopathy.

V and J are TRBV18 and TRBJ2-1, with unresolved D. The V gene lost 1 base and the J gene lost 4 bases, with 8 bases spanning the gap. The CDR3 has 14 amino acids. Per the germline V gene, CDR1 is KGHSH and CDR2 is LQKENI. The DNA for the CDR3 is TGTGCCAGCTCACCACGGGAAACGTACAATGAGCAGTTCTTC. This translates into CASSPRETYNEQFF.

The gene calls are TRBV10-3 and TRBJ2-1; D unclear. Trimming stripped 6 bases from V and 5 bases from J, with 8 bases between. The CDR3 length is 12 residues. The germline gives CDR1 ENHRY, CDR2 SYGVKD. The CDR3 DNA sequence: TGTGCCATCAGCACTAATAACAATGAGCAGTTCTTC. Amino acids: CAISTNNNEQFF.

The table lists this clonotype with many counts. The CDR3 region is CASSYLAGGRAGELFF. CDR3 coding DNA: TGTGCCAGCAGCTACCTAGCGGGAGGCCGGGCCGGGGAGCTGTTTTTT. The chain joins TRBV7-2 to TRBJ2-2; TRBD2 matches at 11 bases. CDR3 length equals 16 residues. The junction had 7 bases not matched to a gene; V was cut back by 4 bases and J by 6 bases. CDR1 is SGHTA and CDR2 is FQGNSA in the germline V gene.

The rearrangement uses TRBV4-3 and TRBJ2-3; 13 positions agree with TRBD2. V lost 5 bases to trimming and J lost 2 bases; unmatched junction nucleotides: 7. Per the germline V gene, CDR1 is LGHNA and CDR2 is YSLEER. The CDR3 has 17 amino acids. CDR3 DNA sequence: TGCGCCAGCAGCAACTTGGGACTAGCGGGAACCACAGATACGCAGTATTTT. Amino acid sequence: CASSNLGLAGTTDTQYF.

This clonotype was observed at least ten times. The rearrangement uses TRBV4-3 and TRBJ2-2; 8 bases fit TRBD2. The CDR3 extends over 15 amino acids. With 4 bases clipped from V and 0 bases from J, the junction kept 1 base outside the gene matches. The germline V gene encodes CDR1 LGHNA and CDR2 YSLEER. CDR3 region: CASSRGRTNTGELFF. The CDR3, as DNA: TGCGCCAGCAGCCGCGGGAGGACGAACACCGGGGAGCTGTTTTTT.

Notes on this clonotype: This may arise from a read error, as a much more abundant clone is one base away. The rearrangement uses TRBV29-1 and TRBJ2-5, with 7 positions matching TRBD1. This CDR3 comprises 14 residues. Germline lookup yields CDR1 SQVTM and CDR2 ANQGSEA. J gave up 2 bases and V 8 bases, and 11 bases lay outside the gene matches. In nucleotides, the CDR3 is TGCAGCATTGCGGACAGGCTCGTACAAGAGACCCAGTACTTC. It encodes CSIADRLVQETQYF.

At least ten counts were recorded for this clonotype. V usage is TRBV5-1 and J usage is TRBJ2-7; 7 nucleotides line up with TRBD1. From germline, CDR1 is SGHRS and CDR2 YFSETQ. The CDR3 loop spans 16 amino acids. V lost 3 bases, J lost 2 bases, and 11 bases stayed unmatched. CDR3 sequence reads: CASSSAGGDFTYEQYF. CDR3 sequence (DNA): TGCGCCAGCAGCTCTGCAGGGGGTGACTTTACCTACGAGCAGTACTTC.

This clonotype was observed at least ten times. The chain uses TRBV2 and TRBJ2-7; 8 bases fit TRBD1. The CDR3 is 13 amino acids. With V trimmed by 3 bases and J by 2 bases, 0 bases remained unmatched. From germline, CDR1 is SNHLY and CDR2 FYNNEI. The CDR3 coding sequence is TGTGCCAGCAGTGAGGACAGGGCCTACGAGCAGTACTTC. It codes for CASSEDRAYEQYF. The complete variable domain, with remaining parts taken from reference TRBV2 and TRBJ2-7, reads EPEVTQTPSHQVTQMGQEVILRCVPISNHLYFYWYRQILGQKVEFLVSFYNNEISEKSEIFDDQFSVERPDGSNFTLKIRSTKLEDSAMYFCASSEDRAYEQYFGPGTRLTVT.

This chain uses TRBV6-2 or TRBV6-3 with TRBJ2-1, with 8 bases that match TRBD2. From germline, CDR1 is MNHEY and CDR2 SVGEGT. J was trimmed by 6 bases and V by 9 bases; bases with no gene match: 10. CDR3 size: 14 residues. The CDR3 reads CASVCGGSFNEQFF. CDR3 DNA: TGTGCCAGTGTCTGCGGGGGGAGCTTCAATGAGCAGTTCTTC.

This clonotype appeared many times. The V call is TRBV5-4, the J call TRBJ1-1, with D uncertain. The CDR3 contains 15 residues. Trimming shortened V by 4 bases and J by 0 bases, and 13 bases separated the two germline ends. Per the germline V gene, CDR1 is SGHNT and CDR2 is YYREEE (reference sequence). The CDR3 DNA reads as TGTGCCAGCAGCCTGCCCGGACGAATGAACACTGAAGCTTTCTTT. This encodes CASSLPGRMNTEAFF.

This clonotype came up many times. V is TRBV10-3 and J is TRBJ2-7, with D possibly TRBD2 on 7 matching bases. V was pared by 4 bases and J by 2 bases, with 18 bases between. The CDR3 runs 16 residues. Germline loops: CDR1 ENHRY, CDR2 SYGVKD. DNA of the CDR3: TGTGCCATCAGTGTGGGCTCGGGGGGCGAAACCTACGAGCAGTACTTC. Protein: CAISVGSGGETYEQYF.

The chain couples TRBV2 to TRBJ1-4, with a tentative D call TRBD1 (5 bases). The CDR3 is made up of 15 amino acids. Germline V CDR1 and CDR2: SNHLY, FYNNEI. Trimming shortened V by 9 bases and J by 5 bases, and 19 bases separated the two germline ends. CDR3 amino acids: CASCNSGSPNEKLFF. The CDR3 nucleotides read TGTGCCAGTTGCAATTCAGGGAGCCCCAATGAAAAACTGTTTTTT.

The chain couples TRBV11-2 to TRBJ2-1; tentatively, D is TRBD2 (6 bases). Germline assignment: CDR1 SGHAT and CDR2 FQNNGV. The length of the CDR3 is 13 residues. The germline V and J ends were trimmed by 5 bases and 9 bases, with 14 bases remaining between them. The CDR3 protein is CASSTAGEGEQFF. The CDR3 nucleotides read TGTGCCAGCAGCACAGCGGGCGAAGGTGAGCAGTTCTTC.

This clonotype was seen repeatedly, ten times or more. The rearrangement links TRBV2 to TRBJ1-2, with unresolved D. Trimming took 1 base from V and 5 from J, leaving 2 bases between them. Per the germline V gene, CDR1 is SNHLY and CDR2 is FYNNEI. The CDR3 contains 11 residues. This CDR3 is CASSEEYGYTF. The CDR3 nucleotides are TGTGCCAGCAGTGAAGAATATGGCTACACCTTC.

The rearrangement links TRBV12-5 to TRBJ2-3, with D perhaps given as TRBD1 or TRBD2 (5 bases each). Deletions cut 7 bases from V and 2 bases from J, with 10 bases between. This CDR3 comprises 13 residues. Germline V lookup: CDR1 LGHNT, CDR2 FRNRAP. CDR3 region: CASAGGSTDTQYF. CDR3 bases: TGTGCTAGTGCTGGGGGATCCACAGATACGCAGTATTTT.

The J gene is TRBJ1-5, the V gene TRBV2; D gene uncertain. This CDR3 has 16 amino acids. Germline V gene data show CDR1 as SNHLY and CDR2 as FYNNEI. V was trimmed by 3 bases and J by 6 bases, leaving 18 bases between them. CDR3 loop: CASSDWSGSKTQPQHF. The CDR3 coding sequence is TGTGCCAGCAGTGACTGGTCAGGATCGAAAACTCAGCCCCAGCATTTT.

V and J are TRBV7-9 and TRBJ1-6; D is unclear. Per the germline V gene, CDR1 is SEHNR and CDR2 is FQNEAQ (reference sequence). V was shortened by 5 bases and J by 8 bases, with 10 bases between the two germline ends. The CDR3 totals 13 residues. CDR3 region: CASSESGDSPLHF. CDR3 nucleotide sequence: TGTGCCAGCAGCGAAAGCGGGGATTCACCCCTCCACTTT.

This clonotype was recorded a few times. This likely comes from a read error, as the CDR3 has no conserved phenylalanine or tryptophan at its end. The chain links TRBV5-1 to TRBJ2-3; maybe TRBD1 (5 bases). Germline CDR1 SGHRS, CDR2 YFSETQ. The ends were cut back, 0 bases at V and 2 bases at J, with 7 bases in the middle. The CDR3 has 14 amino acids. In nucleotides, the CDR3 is TGCGCCAGCAGCTTGGAACAGGTCACAGATACGCAGTATTCT. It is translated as CASSLEQVTDTQYS.

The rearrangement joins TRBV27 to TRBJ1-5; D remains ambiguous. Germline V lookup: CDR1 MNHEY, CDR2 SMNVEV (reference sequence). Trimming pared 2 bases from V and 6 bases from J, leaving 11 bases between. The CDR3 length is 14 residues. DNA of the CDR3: TGTGCCAGCAGTTTAGGGAGGGTCGGTCAGCCCCAGCATTTT. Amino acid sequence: CASSLGRVGQPQHF.

The CDR3 nucleotides are TGTGCTAGTGGTTCTCAGGTGGGCTATGGCTACACCTTC. It codes for CASGSQVGYGYTF. V is TRBV12-5 and J is TRBJ1-2, with unresolved D. The CDR3 has 13 amino acids. Germline V lookup: CDR1 LGHNT, CDR2 FRNRAP. Trimming removed 4 bases at V and 4 bases at J, with 10 bases between.

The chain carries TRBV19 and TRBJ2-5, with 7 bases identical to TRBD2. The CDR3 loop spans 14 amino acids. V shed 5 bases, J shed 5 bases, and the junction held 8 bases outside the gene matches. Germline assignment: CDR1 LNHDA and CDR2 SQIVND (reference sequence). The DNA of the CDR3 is TGTGCCAGTAGTCTACGGACTAGGATGGAGACCCAGTACTTC. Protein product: CASSLRTRMETQYF.

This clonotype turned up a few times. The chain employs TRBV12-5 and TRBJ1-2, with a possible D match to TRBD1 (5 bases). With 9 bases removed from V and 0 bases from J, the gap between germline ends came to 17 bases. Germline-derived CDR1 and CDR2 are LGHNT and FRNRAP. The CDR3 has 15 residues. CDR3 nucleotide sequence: TGTGCTAGGTCCCCCGGGACTCCAGCTAACTATGGCTACACCTTC. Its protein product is CARSPGTPANYGYTF.

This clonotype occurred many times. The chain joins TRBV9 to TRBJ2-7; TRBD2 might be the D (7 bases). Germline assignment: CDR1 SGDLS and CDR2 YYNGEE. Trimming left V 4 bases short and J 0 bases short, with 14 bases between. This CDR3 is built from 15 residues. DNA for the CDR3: TGTGCCAGCAGCCCAGGGGAGGGAACCTCCTACGAGCAGTACTTC. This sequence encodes CASSPGEGTSYEQYF.

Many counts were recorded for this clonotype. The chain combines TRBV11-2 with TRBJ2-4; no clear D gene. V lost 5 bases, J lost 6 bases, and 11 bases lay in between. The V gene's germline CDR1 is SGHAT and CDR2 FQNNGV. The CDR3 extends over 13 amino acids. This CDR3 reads CASSHRTGNIQYF. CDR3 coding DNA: TGTGCCAGCAGCCACCGGACGGGAAACATTCAGTACTTC.

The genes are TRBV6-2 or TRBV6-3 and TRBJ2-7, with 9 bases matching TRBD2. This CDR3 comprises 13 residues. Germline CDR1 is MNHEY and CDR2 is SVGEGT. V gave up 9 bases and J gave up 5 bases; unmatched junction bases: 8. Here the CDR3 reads CASRRGGEDEQYF. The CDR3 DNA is TGTGCCAGTCGGCGCGGGGGGGAGGACGAGCAGTACTTC.

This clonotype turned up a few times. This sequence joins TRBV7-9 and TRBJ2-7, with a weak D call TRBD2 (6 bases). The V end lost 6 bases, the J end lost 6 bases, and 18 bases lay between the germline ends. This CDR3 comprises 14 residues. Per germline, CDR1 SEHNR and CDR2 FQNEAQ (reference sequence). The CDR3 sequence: CASRNGTGWVEQYF. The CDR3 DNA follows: TGTGCCAGCAGGAATGGGACTGGTTGGGTCGAGCAGTACTTC.

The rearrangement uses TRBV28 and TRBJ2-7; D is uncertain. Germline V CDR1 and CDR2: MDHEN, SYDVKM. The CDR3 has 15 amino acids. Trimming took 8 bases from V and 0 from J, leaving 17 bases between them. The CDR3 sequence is CASGTPSGSSYEQYF. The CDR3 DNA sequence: TGTGCCAGCGGAACCCCCTCCGGGTCCTCCTACGAGCAGTACTTC.

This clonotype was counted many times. The CDR3 protein is CASSSSGTSTDTQYF. As DNA, the CDR3 is TGTGCCAGCAGCTCTAGCGGGACTAGCACAGATACGCAGTATTTT. This chain connects TRBV7-3 to TRBJ2-3, with 9 bases lining up with TRBD2. V was clipped by 4 bases and J by 0 bases; unmatched bases: 2. The germline gives CDR1 SGHTA, CDR2 FQGTGA. This CDR3 contains 15 residues.

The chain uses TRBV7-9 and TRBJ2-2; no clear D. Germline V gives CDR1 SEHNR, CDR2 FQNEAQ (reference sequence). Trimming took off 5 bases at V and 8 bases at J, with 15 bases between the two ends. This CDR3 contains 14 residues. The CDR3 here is CASSREVDMGELFF. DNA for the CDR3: TGTGCCAGCAGCCGAGAAGTCGATATGGGGGAGCTGTTTTTT.

CDR3 protein: CATSRGDLARSNQPQHF. The CDR3 DNA reads as TGTGCCACCAGCAGGGGTGATTTGGCTAGGAGCAATCAGCCCCAGCATTTT. This chain links TRBV15 with TRBJ1-5; D is unclear. This CDR3 region has 17 residues. Deletions cut 3 bases from V and 1 base from J, with 16 bases between. Germline V lookup: CDR1 LNHNV, CDR2 YYDKDF (reference sequence).